The clone carrying this T cell receptor (beta chain) was detected a few times. The data belong to a study of T-cell reconstitution after alpha-beta-depleted transplantation in children. V was clipped by 1 base and J by 1 base, with 11 bases between them. The CDR3 runs to 16 residues. In germline, CDR1 is SGHRS, CDR2 YFSETQ. Construction of the TCRbeta library involved unique molecular identifiers. Each CDR3 protein is one row after TCRdb ran MiXCR on the PCR reads. Among 450,000 to 700,000 distinct CDR3 sequences listed, about a quarter were seen once. The chain links TRBV5-1 to TRBJ2-2; D perhaps matches TRBD2 (6 bases). The sequence derives from a boy younger than two with Wiskott-Aldrich syndrome, due to receive a stem cell transplant. This specimen consisted of PBMCs, obtained before TCRalphabeta/CD19-depleted stem cell transplant. The CDR3 region has the DNA TGCGCCAGCAGCTTGTCGATGCGGGAGAACACCGGGGAGCTGTTTTTT. Translation gives CASSLSMRENTGELFF. The whole variable domain, filled in from reference TRBV5-1 and TRBJ2-2, reads KAGVTQTPRYLIKTRGQQVTLSCSPISGHRSVSWYQQTPGQGLQFLFEYFSETQRNKGNFPGRFSGRQFSNSRSEMNVSTLELGDSALYLCASSLSMRENTGELFFGEGSRLTVL.